This TCR beta chain emerged from a study of Graves' ophthalmopathy and Graves' hyperthyroidism. Study conclusions and caveats: Ophthalmopathy progression predictions by the model showed about 75% specificity and 60% to 71% sensitivity.

Points on this clonotype: As yet, its antigen is unknown.

RNA transcripts served as template for amplifying TCR beta CDR3 sequences. A first-round RT-PCR used HTBI primers, followed by a second-round multiplex PCR. TCRdb recomputed calls from the multiplex PCR reads with MiXCR, one row per CDR3 protein. The sample contains approximately 700,000 distinct CDR3 sequences, 35% to 45% of which appear only once. Each donor who had ophthalmopathy showed moderate-to-severe activity, a CAS of ≥3, a NOSPECS of ≥4, and a duration under 3 months. The CDR3 has 12 residues. Trimming stripped 10 bases from V and 4 bases from J, with 13 bases between. Per the germline V gene, CDR1 is ENHRY and CDR2 is SYGVKD.

The V gene is TRBV10-3, the J gene TRBJ1-1, with a weak D call TRBD1 (5 bases). This sequence was found in an adult man with Graves' ophthalmopathy. Specimen: peripheral blood. This CDR3 reads CATSVGGTEAFF. The CDR3 coding sequence is TGTGCCACCTCGGTGGGGGGCACTGAAGCTTTCTTT.